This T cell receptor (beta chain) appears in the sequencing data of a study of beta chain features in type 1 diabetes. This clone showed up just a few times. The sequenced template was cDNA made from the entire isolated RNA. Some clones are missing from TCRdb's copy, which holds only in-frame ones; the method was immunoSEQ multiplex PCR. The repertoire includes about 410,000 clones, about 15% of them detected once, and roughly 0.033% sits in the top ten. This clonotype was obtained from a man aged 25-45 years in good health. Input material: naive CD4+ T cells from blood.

This chain's CDR3 is CASSEFGRGEAFF. CDR3 DNA: TGTGCCAGCAGTGAATTTGGCAGGGGTGAAGCTTTCTTT. The genes are TRBV25-1 and TRBJ1-1, with D possibly TRBD1 on 6 matching bases. The germline gives CDR1 MGHDK, CDR2 SYGVNS. The CDR3 consists of 13 residues. With 1 base removed from V and 7 bases from J, the gap between germline ends came to 10 bases.